What follows is one T cell receptor beta chain and its context. Sequencing ends 3 residues short of the CDR3 end; the germline J gene provides the rest. The CDR3 runs 13 residues. The germline V gene encodes CDR1 MRHNA and CDR2 SNTAGT. This sample was taken from a study of T cells in women clearing cervical HPV infection. As for the study in general: Case blood drawn at lesion detection; control blood after infection cleared.

The protocol was immunoSEQ multiplex PCR, while the TCRdb copy is restricted to in-frame clones and leaves out a portion. Here the sample table reports under 35,000 clones. J is TRBJ2-3 and V is TRBV6-4; possibly TRBD1 for D (7 bases). The source material was blood buffy coat. This clonotype was sampled from a woman between 18 and 69 years old with a cervical HPV16 infection that either progressed to CIN3+ or cleared (not recorded which). CDR3 sequence reads: CASSGQGGETQYF. CDR3 DNA, as far as it was read: TGTGCCAGCAGTGGACAGGGAGGAGAGACG.